What follows are 23 T cell receptor beta chains derived from one specimen sequenced in a study of T cell changes during pregnancy in multiple sclerosis. TCRdb's copy holds only in-frame clones and misses some; the assay was immunoSEQ multiplex PCR. The repertoire holds around 24,000 clones, with roughly 86% as singletons. The source material was CD8+ T cells from peripheral blood mononuclear cells, sampled in the first trimester of pregnancy. Receptor source: a female donor in good health, enrolled as a control in a pregnancy study.

The J gene is TRBJ2-2, the V gene TRBV9; 10 bases are a match to TRBD2. Germline loops: CDR1 SGDLS, CDR2 YYNGEE. The J segment lost 6 bases and the V segment lost 1 base, leaving 6 bases of the junction unmatched. This CDR3 has 16 amino acids. This CDR3 reads CASSVPSGGRAGELFF. In nucleotides, the CDR3 is TGTGCCAGCAGCGTACCTAGCGGGGGACGGGCCGGGGAGCTGTTTTTT.

The V and J genes are TRBV10-2 and TRBJ1-4; no definite D call. This CDR3 has 14 amino acids. Germline V gene data show CDR1 as WSHSY and CDR2 as SAAADI. V was pared by 2 bases and J by 7 bases, with 11 bases between. For the CDR3, the DNA is TGCGCCAGCAGTGAGGACCTAAGGAGTGAAAAACTGTTTTTT. Translating gives CASSEDLRSEKLFF.

This clone has more than one count but fewer than ten. Other DNA sequences in the sample encode the same CDR3. J is TRBJ1-4 and V is TRBV25-1; D is perhaps TRBD1 (5 bases). V was clipped by 3 bases and J by 8 bases, with 16 bases between them. The CDR3 has 15 residues. CDR1 is MGHDK, CDR2 SYGVNS, per germline. The DNA of the CDR3 is TGTGCCAGCAGTGAGAGTCAGGGATCAAGAGAAAAACTGTTTTTT. Protein product: CASSESQGSREKLFF. The full variable domain, its missing parts supplied by reference TRBV25-1 and TRBJ1-4, is EADIYQTPRYLVIGTGKKITLECSQTMGHDKMYWYQQDPGMELHLIHYSYGVNSTEKGDLSSESTVSRIRTEHFPLTLESARPSHTSQYLCASSESQGSREKLFFGSGTQLSVL.

The chain joins TRBV11-1 to TRBJ1-5; D remains ambiguous. The length of the CDR3 is 13 residues. Germline-derived CDR1 and CDR2 are SGHAT and FQDESV (reference sequence). The V end lost 3 bases, the J end lost 8 bases, and 11 bases lay between the germline ends. The CDR3 coding sequence is TGTGCCAGCAGCTTTGGTACAGAAGAGCCCCAGCATTTT. Translation: CASSFGTEEPQHF.

This chain links TRBV7-4 with TRBJ1-1; D is unclear. The CDR3 consists of 14 residues. V lost 1 base and J lost 5, with 11 bases in between. Germline CDR1 and CDR2: SGHVT and SQSDAQ. CDR3 sequence (DNA): TGTGCCAGCAGCTTAGGGGCCGAAGAGACTGAAGCTTTCTTT. It translates to CASSLGAEETEAFF. Combining the CDR3 with reference TRBV7-4 and TRBJ1-1 gives the whole variable domain GAGVSQSPRYKVAKRGRDVALRCDSISGHVTLYWYRQTLGQGSEVLTYSQSDAQRDKSGRPSGRFSAERPERSVSTLKIQRTEQGDSAVYLCASSLGAEETEAFFGQGTRLTVV.

The gene calls are TRBV27 and TRBJ1-2, with TRBD1 identical over 7 bases. CDR1 is MNHEY and CDR2 is SMNVEV in the germline V gene (reference sequence). Losses at the gene ends were 8 bases for V and 6 bases for J; bases not matched to a gene: 9. The CDR3 contains 13 residues. CDR3 sequence (DNA): TGTGCCAGCTGGGGGACAGCCACTGATGGCTACACCTTC. It encodes CASWGTATDGYTF.

This sequence joins TRBV9 and TRBJ1-2; D unclear. CDR1 is SGDLS, CDR2 YYNGEE, per germline. This CDR3 has 15 residues. V lost 3 bases and J lost 6, with 18 bases in between. The CDR3 DNA follows: TGTGCCAGCAGCGCCGGGATGGTGGGAAGGGATGGCTACACCTTC. This gives the protein CASSAGMVGRDGYTF.

In its sample, this clone was seen a few times. The chain links TRBV23-1 to TRBJ2-2; 9 bases agree with TRBD1. TRBV23-1 is an ORF; its function is uncertain. Trimming removed 6 bases from V and 7 bases from J; junction bases left unmatched: 9. The CDR3 totals 15 residues. Written as DNA, the CDR3 is TGCGCCAGCAGCCGGGACAGGGATGGAAACGGGGAGCTGTTTTTT. Encoded protein: CASSRDRDGNGELFF.

The chain joins TRBV13 to TRBJ2-7; TRBD1 is a possible D gene (6 bases). This CDR3 is built from 14 residues. V lost 1 base and J lost 2, with 9 bases in between. Germline V gene sequence: CDR1 PRHDT, CDR2 FYEKMQ (reference sequence). The DNA for the CDR3 is TGTGCCAGCAGCTTAGAAGGGGGAGCCTACGAGCAGTACTTC. As protein: CASSLEGGAYEQYF.

The chain has TRBV4-3 and TRBJ2-7, with D perhaps matching TRBD1 (5 bases). The CDR3 has 15 residues. Germline lookup yields CDR1 LGHNA and CDR2 YSLEER. The V end was cut by 3 bases, the J end by 0 bases, with 12 bases between. The CDR3 DNA is TGCGCCAGCAGCCATGGCGGAAGGGGCTCCTACGAGCAGTACTTC. It yields the protein CASSHGGRGSYEQYF.

The chain joins TRBV28 to TRBJ1-2; D unresolved. CDR1 and CDR2 (germline): MDHEN, SYDVKM. CDR3 size: 14 residues. V was pared by 6 bases and J by 8 bases, with 19 bases between. The CDR3 region is CASSPTPGREGYTF. CDR3 DNA sequence: TGTGCCAGCAGCCCCACGCCCGGGCGGGAGGGCTACACCTTC.

The chain recombines TRBV2 with TRBJ1-4; D uncertain. Trimming pared 4 bases from V and 5 bases from J, leaving 8 bases between. This CDR3 spans 13 amino acids. Germline V gene sequence: CDR1 SNHLY, CDR2 FYNNEI. The CDR3 sequence is CASSGLWNEKLFF. CDR3 nucleotides: TGTGCCAGCAGTGGACTGTGGAATGAAAAACTGTTTTTT.

In this sample, this clone turned up once. The chain combines TRBV28 with TRBJ2-3; 8 nucleotides line up with TRBD1. The CDR3 has 14 residues. Germline CDR1 is MDHEN and CDR2 is SYDVKM. Trimming took 5 bases from V and 7 from J; bases not matched to a gene: 8. The CDR3 here is CASSPSGGRNTQYF. The DNA for the CDR3 is TGTGCCAGCAGTCCCTCAGGGGGCCGAAATACGCAGTATTTT.

V and J are TRBV27 and TRBJ1-1; D might be TRBD1 (5 bases). The CDR3 covers 13 residues. Germline CDR1 MNHEY, CDR2 SMNVEV (reference sequence). V was trimmed by 7 bases and J by 8 bases, leaving 17 bases between them. DNA for the CDR3: TGTGCCAGCACCACTATCGGGCAGGGCGAAGCTTTCTTT. Amino acid sequence: CASTTIGQGEAFF.

The V gene is TRBV4-2, the J gene TRBJ2-1, with D possibly matching TRBD2 (6 bases). The CDR3 contains 17 residues. V was clipped by 1 base and J by 2 bases, with 15 bases between them. The germline gives CDR1 LGHNA, CDR2 YNFKEQ. The DNA for the CDR3 is TGTGCCAGCAGCCAAGCGGGAGAATCAACCCCCTACAATGAGCAGTTCTTC. Encoded protein: CASSQAGESTPYNEQFF.

The chain combines TRBV4-1 with TRBJ2-2, with 7 bases aligning to TRBD2. In germline, CDR1 is MGHRA, CDR2 YSYEKL. V shed 1 base, J shed 4 bases, and the junction held 3 bases outside the gene matches. The CDR3 is 15 amino acids. The CDR3 DNA reads as TGCGCCAGCAGCCAAGGGGGGAGGGGCACCGGGGAGCTGTTTTTT. It codes for CASSQGGRGTGELFF.

This chain joins TRBV6-1 and TRBJ2-7; 16 bases line up with TRBD2. With 4 bases clipped from V and 3 bases from J, the junction kept 12 bases outside the gene matches. The CDR3 spans 19 residues. Germline V gene data show CDR1 as MNHNS and CDR2 as SASEGT. CDR3 protein: CASSAGPGLAGGKSYEQYF. CDR3 DNA sequence: TGTGCCAGCAGTGCAGGACCGGGACTAGCGGGGGGGAAGAGCTACGAGCAGTACTTC.

This clone was recorded only once. J is TRBJ2-7 and V is TRBV7-2, with TRBD2 matching 9 bases. The V gene's germline CDR1 is SGHTA and CDR2 FQGNSA. The CDR3 is 17 residues long. V shed 2 bases, J shed 5 bases, and the junction held 13 bases outside the gene matches. CDR3 in amino acids: CASSLPAHSGSPHEQYF. As DNA, the CDR3 is TGTGCCAGCAGCTTACCCGCCCATAGCGGGAGTCCCCACGAGCAGTACTTC.

This clone appeared a single time. The rearrangement joins TRBV7-2 to TRBJ2-7; 9 bases line up with TRBD2. This CDR3 contains 14 residues. J was trimmed by 2 bases and V by 5 bases; bases with no gene match: 4. Germline V CDR1 and CDR2: SGHTA, FQGNSA. CDR3 DNA sequence: TGTGCCAGCAGCCCTCTAGCGGGACCCTACGAGCAGTACTTC. Translation gives CASSPLAGPYEQYF.

Here the CDR3 DNA reads TGTGCCAGCAGCTATAGCGGGAGTTTCAACGAGCAGTACTTC. Protein product: CASSYSGSFNEQYF. The gene calls are TRBV5-6 and TRBJ2-7; TRBD2 matches at 9 bases. Germline loops: CDR1 SGHDT, CDR2 YYEEEE. This CDR3 has 14 residues. V shed 3 bases, J shed 5 bases, and the junction held 6 bases outside the gene matches. The full variable domain, rest sourced from reference TRBV5-6 and TRBJ2-7, is DAGVTQSPTHLIKTRGQQVTLRCSPKSGHDTVSWYQQALGQGPQFIFQYYEEEERQRGNFPDRFSGHQFPNYSSELNVNALLLGDSALYLCASSYSGSFNEQYFGPGTRLTVT.

The CDR3: CASATSPPYNEQFF. CDR3 DNA: TGTGCCAGCGCAACTAGCCCACCCTACAATGAGCAGTTCTTC. The genes are TRBV25-1 and TRBJ2-1; tentative D call: TRBD2 (6 bases). Trimming shortened V by 8 bases and J by 2 bases, and 13 bases separated the two germline ends. Per germline, CDR1 MGHDK and CDR2 SYGVNS. The CDR3 extends over 14 amino acids.

The chain links TRBV28 to TRBJ2-7, with no clear D. The CDR3 is made up of 10 amino acids. Germline values: CDR1 MDHEN, CDR2 SYDVKM. V was cut by 4 bases and J by 6 bases, with 4 bases left in between. CDR3 coding DNA: TGTGCCAGCAGTTCGTTCGAGCAGTACTTC. This sequence encodes CASSSFEQYF.

V gene TRBV5-4 combines with J gene TRBJ2-7; D possibly corresponds to TRBD1 (5 bases). Trimming took 2 bases from V and 6 from J, leaving 9 bases between them. The CDR3 spans 12 residues. The V gene's germline CDR1 is SGHNT and CDR2 YYREEE (reference sequence). This chain's CDR3 is CASSFGQSEQYF. The CDR3 DNA is TGTGCCAGCAGCTTCGGACAATCCGAGCAGTACTTC.